The present T cell receptor (beta chain) was sequenced within a study of cytomegalovirus exposure and HLA in healthy donors. Healthy bone marrow donors made up the donors. The CDR3 is 14 residues long. Germline V gives CDR1 SGHTA, CDR2 FQGTGA. V trimming: 8 bases; J trimming: 2 bases; junction bases outside the gene matches: 5. 60 Vbeta and 13 Jbeta primers were used in PCR. The protocol was immunoSEQ multiplex PCR, while the TCRdb copy is restricted to in-frame clones and leaves out a portion. The sample has 100,000 to 150,000 clones; 80% are singletons. This TCR derives from a human donor in good health. Input material: PBMCs. The genes are TRBV7-3 and TRBJ2-2; TRBD2 matches at 7 bases. Here the CDR3 DNA reads TGTGCCAGCCGGCCAGCGGGAAACACCGGGGAGCTGTTTTTT. It encodes CASRPAGNTGELFF.